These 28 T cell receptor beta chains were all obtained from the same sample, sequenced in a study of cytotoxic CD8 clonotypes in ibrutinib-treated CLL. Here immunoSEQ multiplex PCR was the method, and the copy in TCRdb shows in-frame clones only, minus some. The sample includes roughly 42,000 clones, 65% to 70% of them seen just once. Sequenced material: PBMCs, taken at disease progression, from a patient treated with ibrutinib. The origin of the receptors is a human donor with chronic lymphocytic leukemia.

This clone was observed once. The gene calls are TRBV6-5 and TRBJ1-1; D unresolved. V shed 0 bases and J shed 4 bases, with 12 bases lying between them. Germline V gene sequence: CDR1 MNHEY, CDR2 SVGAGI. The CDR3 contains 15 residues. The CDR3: CASSYSIAGSTEAFF. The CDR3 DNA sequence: TGTGCCAGCAGTTACTCGATCGCAGGCTCCACTGAAGCTTTCTTT.

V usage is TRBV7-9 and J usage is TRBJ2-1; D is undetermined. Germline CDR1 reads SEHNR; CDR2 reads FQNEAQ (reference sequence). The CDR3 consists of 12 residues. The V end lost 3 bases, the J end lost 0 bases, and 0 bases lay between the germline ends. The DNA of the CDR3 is TGTGCCAGCAGCTTCTCCTACAATGAGCAGTTCTTC. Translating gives CASSFSYNEQFF.

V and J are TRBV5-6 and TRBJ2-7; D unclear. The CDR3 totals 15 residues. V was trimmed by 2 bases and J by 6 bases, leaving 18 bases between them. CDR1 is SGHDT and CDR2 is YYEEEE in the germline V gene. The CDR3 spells CASSFATNLPLEQYF. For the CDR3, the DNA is TGTGCCAGCAGCTTCGCGACCAACCTACCTCTCGAGCAGTACTTC.

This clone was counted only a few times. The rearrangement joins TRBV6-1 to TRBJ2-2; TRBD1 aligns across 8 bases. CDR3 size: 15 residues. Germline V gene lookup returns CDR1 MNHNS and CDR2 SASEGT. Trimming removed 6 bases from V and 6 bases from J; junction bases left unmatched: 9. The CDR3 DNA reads TGTGCCAGCAGCCGAAACCAGGGGGCGGCCGGGGAGCTGTTTTTT. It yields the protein CASSRNQGAAGELFF.

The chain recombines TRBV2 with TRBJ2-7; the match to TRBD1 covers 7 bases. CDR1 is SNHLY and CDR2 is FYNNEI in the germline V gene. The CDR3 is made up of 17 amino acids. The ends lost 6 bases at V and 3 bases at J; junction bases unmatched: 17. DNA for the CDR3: TGTGCCAGCAGGGAACTCGGACAGGTCGGTAGGGGCTACGAGCAGTACTTC. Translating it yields CASRELGQVGRGYEQYF.

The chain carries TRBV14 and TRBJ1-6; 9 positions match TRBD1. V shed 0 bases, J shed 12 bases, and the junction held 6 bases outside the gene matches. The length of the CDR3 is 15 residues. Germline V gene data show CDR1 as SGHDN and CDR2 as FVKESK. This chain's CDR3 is CASSQEGTGSRPLHF. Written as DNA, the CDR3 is TGTGCCAGCAGCCAAGAGGGGACAGGGTCTAGACCCCTCCACTTT. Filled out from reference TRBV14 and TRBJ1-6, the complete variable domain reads EAGVTQFPSHSVIEKGQTVTLRCDPISGHDNLYWYRRVMGKEIKFLLHFVKESKQDESGMPNNRFLAERTGGTYSTLKVQPAELEDSGVYFCASSQEGTGSRPLHFGNGTRLTVT.

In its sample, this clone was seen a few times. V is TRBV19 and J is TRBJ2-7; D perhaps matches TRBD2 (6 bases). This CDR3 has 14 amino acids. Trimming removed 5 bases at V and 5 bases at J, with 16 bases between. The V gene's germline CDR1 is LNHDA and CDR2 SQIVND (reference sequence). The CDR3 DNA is TGTGCCAGTAGTCCAACGGGCGGGAAAAACGAGCAGTACTTC. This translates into CASSPTGGKNEQYF. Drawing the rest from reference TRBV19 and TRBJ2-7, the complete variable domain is DGGITQSPKYLFRKEGQNVTLSCEQNLNHDAMYWYRQDPGQGLRLIYYSQIVNDFQKGDIAEGYSVSREKKESFPLTVTSAQKNPTAFYLCASSPTGGKNEQYFGPGTRLTVT.

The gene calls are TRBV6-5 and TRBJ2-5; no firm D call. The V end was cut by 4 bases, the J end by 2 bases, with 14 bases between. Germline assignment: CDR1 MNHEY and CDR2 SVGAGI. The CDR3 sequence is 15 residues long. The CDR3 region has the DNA TGTGCCAGCAGTTCCAACCCCCTAGGACAAGAGACCCAGTACTTC. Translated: CASSSNPLGQETQYF.

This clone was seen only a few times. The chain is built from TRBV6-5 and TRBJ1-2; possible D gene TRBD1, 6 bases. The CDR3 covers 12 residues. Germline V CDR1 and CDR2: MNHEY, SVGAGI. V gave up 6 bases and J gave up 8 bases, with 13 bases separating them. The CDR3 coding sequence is TGTGCCAGCAGAGCCGAGGACAGCGGCTACACCTTC. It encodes CASRAEDSGYTF.

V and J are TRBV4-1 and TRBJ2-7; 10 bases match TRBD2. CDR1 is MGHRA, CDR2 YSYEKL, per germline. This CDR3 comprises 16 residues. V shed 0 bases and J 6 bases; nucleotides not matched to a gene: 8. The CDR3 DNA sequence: TGCGCCAGCAGCCAAGATTGGAGCGGGAGGGCCAGCGAGCAGTACTTC. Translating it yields CASSQDWSGRASEQYF.

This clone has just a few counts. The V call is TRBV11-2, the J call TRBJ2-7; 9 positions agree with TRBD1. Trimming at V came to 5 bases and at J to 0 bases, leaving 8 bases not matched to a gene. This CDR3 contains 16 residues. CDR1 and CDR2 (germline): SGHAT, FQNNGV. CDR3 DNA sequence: TGTGCCAGCAGCCTTTCGACAGGGGGTTACTCCTACGAGCAGTACTTC. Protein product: CASSLSTGGYSYEQYF.

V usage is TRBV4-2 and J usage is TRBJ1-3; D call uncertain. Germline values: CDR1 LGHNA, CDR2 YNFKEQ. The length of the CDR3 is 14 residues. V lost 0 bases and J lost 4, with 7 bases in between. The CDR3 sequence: CASSQDYTGNTIYF. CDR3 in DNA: TGTGCCAGCAGCCAAGATTATACAGGAAACACCATATATTTT.

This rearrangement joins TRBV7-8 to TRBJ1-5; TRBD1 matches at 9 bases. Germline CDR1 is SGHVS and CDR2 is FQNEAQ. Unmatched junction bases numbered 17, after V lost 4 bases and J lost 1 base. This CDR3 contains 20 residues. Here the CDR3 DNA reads TGTGCCAGCAGCTATGAGGACAGGGGACGGTGGGCTAAGAGCAATCAGCCCCAGCATTTT. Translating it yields CASSYEDRGRWAKSNQPQHF.

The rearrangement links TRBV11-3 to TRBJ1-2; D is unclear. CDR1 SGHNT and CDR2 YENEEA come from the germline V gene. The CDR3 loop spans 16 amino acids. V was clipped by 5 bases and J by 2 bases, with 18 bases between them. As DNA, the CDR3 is TGTGCCAGCAGCCTTAGGTCCGGGCAGTTCAACTATGGCTACACCTTC. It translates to CASSLRSGQFNYGYTF.

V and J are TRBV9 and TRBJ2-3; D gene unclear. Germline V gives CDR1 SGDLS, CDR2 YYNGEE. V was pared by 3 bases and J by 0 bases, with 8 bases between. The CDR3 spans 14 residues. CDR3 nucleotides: TGTGCCAGCAGCGCCTCGTCTAGCACAGATACGCAGTATTTT. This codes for CASSASSSTDTQYF.

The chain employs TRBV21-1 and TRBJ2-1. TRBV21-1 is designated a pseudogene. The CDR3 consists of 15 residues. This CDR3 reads CASSKVRPHNNEQFF. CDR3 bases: TGTGCCAGCAGCAAAGTACGGCCTCACAACAATGAGCAGTTCTTC.

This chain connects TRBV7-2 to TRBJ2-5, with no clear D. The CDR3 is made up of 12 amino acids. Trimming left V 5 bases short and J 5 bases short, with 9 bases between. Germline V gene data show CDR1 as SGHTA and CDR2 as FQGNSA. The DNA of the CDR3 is TGTGCCAGCAGCACCTTCGGGGAGACCCAGTACTTC. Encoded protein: CASSTFGETQYF.

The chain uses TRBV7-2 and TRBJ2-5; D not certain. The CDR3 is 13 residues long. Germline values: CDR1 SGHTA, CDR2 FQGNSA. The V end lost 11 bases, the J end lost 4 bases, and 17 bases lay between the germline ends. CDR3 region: CAVSGGFGETQYF. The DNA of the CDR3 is TGTGCCGTCTCGGGCGGTTTCGGAGAGACCCAGTACTTC.

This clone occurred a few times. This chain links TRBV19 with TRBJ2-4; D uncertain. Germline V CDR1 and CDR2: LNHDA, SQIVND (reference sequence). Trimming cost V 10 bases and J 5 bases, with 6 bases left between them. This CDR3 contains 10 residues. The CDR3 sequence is CATGENIQYF. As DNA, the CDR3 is TGTGCCACCGGAGAAAACATTCAGTACTTC.

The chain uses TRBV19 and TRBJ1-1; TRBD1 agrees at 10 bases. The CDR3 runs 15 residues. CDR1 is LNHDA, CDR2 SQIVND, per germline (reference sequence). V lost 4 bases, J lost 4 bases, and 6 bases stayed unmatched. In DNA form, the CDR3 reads TGTGCCAGTAGTAAGACAGGGGGCGAGAGCACTGAAGCTTTCTTT. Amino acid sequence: CASSKTGGESTEAFF.

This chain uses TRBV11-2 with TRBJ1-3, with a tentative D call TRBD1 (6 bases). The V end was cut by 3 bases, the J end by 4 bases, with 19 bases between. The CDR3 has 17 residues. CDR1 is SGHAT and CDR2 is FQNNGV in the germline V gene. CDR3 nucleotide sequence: TGTGCCAGCAGCTTGGGCCCCCCTACAGGGTCCGGAAACACCATATATTTT. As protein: CASSLGPPTGSGNTIYF.

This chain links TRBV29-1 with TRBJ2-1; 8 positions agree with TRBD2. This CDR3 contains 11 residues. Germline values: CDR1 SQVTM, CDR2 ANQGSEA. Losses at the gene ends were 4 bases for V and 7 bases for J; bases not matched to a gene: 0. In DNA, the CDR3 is TGCAGCGTTGCTAGCGGGAATGAGCAGTTCTTC. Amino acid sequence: CSVASGNEQFF.

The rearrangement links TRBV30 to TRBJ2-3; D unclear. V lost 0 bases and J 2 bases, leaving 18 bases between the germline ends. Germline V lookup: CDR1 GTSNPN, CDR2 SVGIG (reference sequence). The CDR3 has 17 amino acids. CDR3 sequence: CAWSVPPPLVNTDTQYF. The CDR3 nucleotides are TGTGCCTGGAGTGTACCGCCCCCATTGGTTAACACAGATACGCAGTATTTT.

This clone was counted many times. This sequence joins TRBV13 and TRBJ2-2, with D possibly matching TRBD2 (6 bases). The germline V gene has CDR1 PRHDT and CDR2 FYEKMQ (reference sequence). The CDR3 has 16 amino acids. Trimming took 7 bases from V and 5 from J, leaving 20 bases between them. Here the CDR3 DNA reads TGTGCCAGCACCCTTGGACCCCGGGCGGGGACCGGGGAGCTGTTTTTT. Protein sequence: CASTLGPRAGTGELFF.

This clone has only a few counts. The CDR3: CASSRRGTSYNEQFF. The CDR3, as DNA: TGTGCCAGCAGTAGGAGAGGGACCTCCTACAATGAGCAGTTCTTC. The chain recombines TRBV6-5 with TRBJ2-1; D is tentatively TRBD1 or TRBD2 (5 bases each). In germline, CDR1 is MNHEY, CDR2 SVGAGI. The CDR3 sequence is 15 residues long. Trimming took off 5 bases at V and 0 bases at J, with 11 bases between the two ends.

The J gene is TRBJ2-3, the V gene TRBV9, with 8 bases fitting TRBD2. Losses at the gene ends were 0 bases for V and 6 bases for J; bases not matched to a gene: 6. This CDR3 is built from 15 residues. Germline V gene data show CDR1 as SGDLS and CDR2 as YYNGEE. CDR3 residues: CASSVERERGDTQYF. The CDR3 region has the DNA TGTGCCAGCAGCGTAGAGCGGGAGCGTGGGGATACGCAGTATTTT.

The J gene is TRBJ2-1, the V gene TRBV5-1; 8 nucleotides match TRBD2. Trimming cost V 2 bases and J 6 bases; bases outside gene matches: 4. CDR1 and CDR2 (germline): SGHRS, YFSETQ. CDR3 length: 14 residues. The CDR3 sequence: CASSLAGVGNEQFF. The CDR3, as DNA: TGCGCCAGCAGCTTAGCGGGAGTGGGCAATGAGCAGTTCTTC.

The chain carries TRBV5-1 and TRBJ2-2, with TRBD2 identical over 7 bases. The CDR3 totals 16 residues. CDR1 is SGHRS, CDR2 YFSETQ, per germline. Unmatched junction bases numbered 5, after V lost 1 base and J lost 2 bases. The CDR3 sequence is CASSLWLAANTGELFF. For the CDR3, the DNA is TGCGCCAGCAGCTTGTGGCTAGCGGCCAACACCGGGGAGCTGTTTTTT.